This entry concerns a single T cell receptor beta chain. The record originates from a study of T cell changes during pregnancy in multiple sclerosis. Using immunoSEQ multiplex PCR, the repertoire was profiled, and TCRdb retains in-frame clones only, with some absent. The data show more than 70,000 clones, 93% seen once. This CDR3 region has 16 residues. CDR1 and CDR2 from the germline V gene are LNHNV and YYDKDF (reference sequence). Trimming stripped 1 base from V and 3 bases from J, with 13 bases between. Material: peripheral blood, obtained in the second trimester of pregnancy. The chain uses TRBV15 and TRBJ2-1; the D gene is possibly TRBD2 (5 bases). This TCR was sampled from a female donor with multiple sclerosis, enrolled in a pregnancy study. CDR3 amino acids: CATSRGGGGYYNEQFF. Here the CDR3 DNA reads TGTGCCACCAGCAGAGGGGGTGGCGGGTACTACAATGAGCAGTTCTTC.